One sample yielded the 10 T cell receptor beta chains listed below, sequenced in a study of shared clonotypes between healthy human individuals. Sequencing was performed with immunoSEQ multiplex PCR; in TCRdb, only in-frame clones are kept and a portion is missing. The sample carries about 730,000 clones, over 60% recorded once. Sequencing was done on a sample of memory CD4+ T cells sorted from blood. Subset specified: CD45RA-negative fraction. These receptors were taken from a woman aged 25 to 45 in good health.

This chain uses TRBV19 with TRBJ1-1, with D tentatively TRBD1 (5 bases). Trimming took 1 base from V and 0 from J, leaving 21 bases between them. This CDR3 region has 19 residues. Germline assignment: CDR1 LNHDA and CDR2 SQIVND (reference sequence). The DNA of the CDR3 is TGTGCCAGTAGTATAGTACCGTCTTTGGGGGAAAGCCTGAACACTGAAGCTTTCTTT. This gives the protein CASSIVPSLGESLNTEAFF. The entire variable domain, with the rest obtained from reference TRBV19 and TRBJ1-1, is as follows: DGGITQSPKYLFRKEGQNVTLSCEQNLNHDAMYWYRQDPGQGLRLIYYSQIVNDFQKGDIAEGYSVSREKKESFPLTVTSAQKNPTAFYLCASSIVPSLGESLNTEAFFGQGTRLTVV.

In its sample, this clone was seen once. The CDR3 spells CASSILGYGGPGANVLTF. The CDR3 bases are TGTGCCAGTAGTATATTAGGGTACGGAGGACCTGGGGCCAACGTCCTGACTTTC. The chain couples TRBV19 to TRBJ2-6, with a tentative D call TRBD2 (5 bases). V shed 2 bases and J shed 2 bases, with 16 bases lying between them. The CDR3 has 18 amino acids. Germline-derived CDR1 and CDR2 are LNHDA and SQIVND (reference sequence).

V is TRBV7-2 and J is TRBJ2-5; D unresolved. Germline loops: CDR1 SGHTA, CDR2 FQGNSA. CDR3 size: 12 residues. V lost 1 base to trimming and J lost 4 bases, with 4 bases between them. Here the CDR3 DNA reads TGTGCCAGCAGCTTAGTTCTAGAGACCCAGTACTTC. Translated: CASSLVLETQYF.

The gene calls are TRBV11-2 and TRBJ2-1; the D gene is possibly TRBD2 (6 bases). The CDR3 loop spans 14 amino acids. V was shortened by 5 bases and J by 3 bases, with 11 bases between the two germline ends. Germline CDR1 is SGHAT and CDR2 is FQNNGV. CDR3 region: CASSARLGYNEQFF. The CDR3, as DNA: TGTGCCAGCAGCGCTCGACTAGGCTACAATGAGCAGTTCTTC.

V is TRBV19 and J is TRBJ1-5, with a possible D match to TRBD1 (6 bases). There are 15 residues in the CDR3. V gave up 3 bases and J gave up 7 bases, with 16 bases separating them. Germline V gene sequence: CDR1 LNHDA, CDR2 SQIVND (reference sequence). CDR3 in amino acids: CASSIPSGGAQPQHF. As DNA, the CDR3 is TGTGCCAGTAGTATCCCCAGCGGGGGCGCCCAGCCCCAGCATTTT.

This clone was picked up a small number of times. J is TRBJ1-1 and V is TRBV4-2; D is unresolved. This CDR3 is 15 amino acids long. Germline CDR1 reads LGHNA; CDR2 reads YNFKEQ. Trimming removed 4 bases at V and 4 bases at J, with 16 bases between. The CDR3 DNA reads TGTGCCAGCAGCCGGTCCGGGTCTGAGGGCACTGAAGCTTTCTTT. The encoded protein is CASSRSGSEGTEAFF.

The rearrangement joins TRBV5-6 to TRBJ2-1, with a tentative D call TRBD1 (6 bases). Between the trimmed V and J ends, which lost 4 bases and 8 bases, there was a span of 13 bases. Germline lookup yields CDR1 SGHDT and CDR2 YYEEEE. The CDR3 is 13 residues long. This CDR3 reads CASSLGQYDEQFF. In DNA, the CDR3 is TGTGCCAGCAGCCTGGGACAATACGATGAGCAGTTCTTC.

This chain joins TRBV19 and TRBJ2-7; D not certain. Trimming removed 4 bases at V and 1 base at J, with 8 bases between. CDR3 length equals 13 residues. Germline-derived CDR1 and CDR2 are LNHDA and SQIVND (reference sequence). The DNA of the CDR3 is TGTGCCAGTAGTAAACAAGGGTCCTACGAGCAGTACTTC. Protein sequence: CASSKQGSYEQYF.

The rearrangement links TRBV5-6 to TRBJ1-2, with D tentatively TRBD1 (5 bases). Trimming removed 4 bases from V and 0 bases from J, with 7 bases in between. Germline loops: CDR1 SGHDT, CDR2 YYEEEE. This CDR3 has 13 residues. DNA of the CDR3: TGTGCCAGCAGCGACAGAACTAACTATGGCTACACCTTC. It is translated as CASSDRTNYGYTF. Combining the CDR3 with reference TRBV5-6 and TRBJ1-2 gives the whole variable domain DAGVTQSPTHLIKTRGQQVTLRCSPKSGHDTVSWYQQALGQGPQFIFQYYEEEERQRGNFPDRFSGHQFPNYSSELNVNALLLGDSALYLCASSDRTNYGYTFGSGTRLTVV.

This clone was detected a few times. The J gene is TRBJ2-3, the V gene TRBV4-1; D remains ambiguous. The CDR3 has 16 amino acids. Germline CDR1 reads MGHRA; CDR2 reads YSYEKL. V was cut by 1 base and J by 2 bases, with 13 bases left in between. Here the CDR3 DNA reads TGCGCCAGCAGCCAAGGTCCGTGGGGTCTCACAGATACGCAGTATTTT. Encoded protein: CASSQGPWGLTDTQYF.